Sequencing of this TCR beta chain was carried out in a study of blood T cells in healthy people across ages. General study points: There were more naive CD4+ cells and higher diversity in long-lived donors than in aged donors.

PCR was performed a second time for roughly 7 to 11 cycles using a sample-barcoded 5' primer and a J-beta primer mix. Every cDNA molecule carried a tag from a template-switch adaptor bearing 12 random nucleotides. One entry per CDR3 protein, called by TCRdb with MiXCR from the 5' RACE reads. The data contain 540,000 or so distinct CDR3 sequences, about 26% of them seen just once; the ten biggest clones take up about 18%. The CDR3 covers 14 residues. Germline V CDR1 and CDR2: MDHEN, SYDVKM. This clonotype was counted many times. Its target is unknown. At one end the junction does not follow the germline gene, possibly because of a read error.

This receptor was identified in a woman between 70 and 85 years old in good health. The chain employs TRBV28 and TRBJ2-7; 8 bases align to TRBD1. The sample was blood. The CDR3 sequence is CASSFFGTGLPRLF. The CDR3 DNA is TGTGCCAGCAGTTTCTTCGGGACAGGCCTTCCCCGTCTCTTC.